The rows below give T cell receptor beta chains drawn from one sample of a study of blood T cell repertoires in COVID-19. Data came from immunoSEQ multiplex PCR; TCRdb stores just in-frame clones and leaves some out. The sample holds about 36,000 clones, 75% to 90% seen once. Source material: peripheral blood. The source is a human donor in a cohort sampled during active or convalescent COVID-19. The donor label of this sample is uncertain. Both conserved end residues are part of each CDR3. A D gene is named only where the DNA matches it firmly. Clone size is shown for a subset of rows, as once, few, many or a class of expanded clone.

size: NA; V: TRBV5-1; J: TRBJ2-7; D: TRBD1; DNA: TGCGCCAGCAGCTGGGACAGACATAGCTCCTACGAGCAGTACTTC; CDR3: CASSWDRHSSYEQYF
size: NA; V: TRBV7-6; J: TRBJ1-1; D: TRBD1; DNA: TGTGCCAGCAGCCGGATCCAGACAGGGGAGACTGAAGCTTTCTTT; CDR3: CASSRIQTGETEAFF
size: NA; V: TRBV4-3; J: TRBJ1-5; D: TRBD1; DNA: TGCGCCAGCAGCCAGAGGACAGGGGACAATCAGCCCCAGCATTTT; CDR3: CASSQRTGDNQPQHF
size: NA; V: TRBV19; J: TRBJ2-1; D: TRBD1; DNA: TGTGCCAGTAGTGGCACCGGGACAGGGGACAATGAGCAGTTCTTC; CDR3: CASSGTGTGDNEQFF
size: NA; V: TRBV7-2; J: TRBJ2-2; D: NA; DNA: TGTGCCAGCAGCTTCGAACGAGACACCGGGGAGCTGTTTTTT; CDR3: CASSFERDTGELFF
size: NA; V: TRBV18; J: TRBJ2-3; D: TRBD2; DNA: TGTGCCAGCTCATACGCGGGAGGTCGCGCAGATACGCAGTATTTT; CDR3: CASSYAGGRADTQYF
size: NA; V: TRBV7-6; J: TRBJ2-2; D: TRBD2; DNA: TGTGCCAGCAGCTCGAACCCACCGGGAGGGCTTTCGGGGAACACCGGGGAGCTGTTTTTT; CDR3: CASSSNPPGGLSGNTGELFF
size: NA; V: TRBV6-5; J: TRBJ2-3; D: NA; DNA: TGTGCCAGCAGTTCCGGCACAGATACGCAGTATTTT; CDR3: CASSSGTDTQYF
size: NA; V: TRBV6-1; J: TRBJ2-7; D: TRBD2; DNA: TGTGCCAGCAGTGACCGACTAGCGGGCATCAACGAGCAGTACTTC; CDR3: CASSDRLAGINEQYF
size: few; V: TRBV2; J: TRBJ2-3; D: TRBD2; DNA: TGTGCCAGCAGGGGACTAGCAGGTGATACGCAGTATTTT; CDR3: CASRGLAGDTQYF
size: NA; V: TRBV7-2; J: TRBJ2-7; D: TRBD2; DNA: TGTGCCAGCAGCTTAGCCGGCGGGAGGACTTCCTACGAGCAGTACTTC; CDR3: CASSLAGGRTSYEQYF
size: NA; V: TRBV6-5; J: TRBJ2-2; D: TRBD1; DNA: TGTGCCAGCAAGGGACAGGAGAACACCGGGGAGCTGTTTTTT; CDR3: CASKGQENTGELFF
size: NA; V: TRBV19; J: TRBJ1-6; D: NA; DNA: TGTGCCAGCCAACAGAGCTCCTATAATTCACCCCTCCACTTT; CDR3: CASQQSSYNSPLHF
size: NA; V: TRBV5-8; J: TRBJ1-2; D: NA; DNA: TGTGCCAGCAGCTTGGGGGCCTTCAACTATGGCTACACCTTC; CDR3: CASSLGAFNYGYTF
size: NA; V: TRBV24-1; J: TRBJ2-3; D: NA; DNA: TGTGCCACCAGTGCCCCCCACGGGACAGATACGCAGTATTTT; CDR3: CATSAPHGTDTQYF
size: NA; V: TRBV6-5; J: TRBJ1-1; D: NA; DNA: TGTGCCAGCTACTCAGGGTGGAACACTGAAGCTTTCTTT; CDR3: CASYSGWNTEAFF
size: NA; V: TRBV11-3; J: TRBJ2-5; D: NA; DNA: TGTGCCAGCAGCTTAGTGGAGGAGACCCAGTACTTC; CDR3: CASSLVEETQYF
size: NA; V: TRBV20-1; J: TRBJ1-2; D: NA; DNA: TGCAGTGCTCCCGGGGTCTATGGCTACACCTTC; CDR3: CSAPGVYGYTF
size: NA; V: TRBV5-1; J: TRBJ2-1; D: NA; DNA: TGCGCCAGCAGCTTGGAAGGAGATCCCTACAATGAGCAGTTCTTC; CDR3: CASSLEGDPYNEQFF